This T cell receptor (beta chain) was profiled in a study of blood T cell repertoires in COVID-19. Study-wide background: Some COVID-19 samples were acute and others convalescent; all came from the United States, Italy and Spain. In each case, the material was cDNA or gDNA derived from T cells, B-cell-depleted T cells, or PBMCs.

Losses at the gene ends were 0 bases for V and 1 base for J; bases not matched to a gene: 5. Per germline, CDR1 SGDLS and CDR2 YYNGEE. The CDR3 consists of 16 residues. In the original workflow: Amplifying reference gene primers gave estimates of nucleated cell counts. Only in-frame clones appear in the TCRdb table, and some are missing; sequencing was by immunoSEQ multiplex PCR. Clone size and V and J calls were adopted from that table, with D and trimming inferred from the DNA. The sample lists about 54,000 clones; 83% were seen once. The receptor comes from a human donor in a cohort sampled during active COVID-19. Source material: peripheral blood. The J gene is TRBJ1-1, the V gene TRBV9; TRBD1 matches at 8 bases. The CDR3 DNA reads TGTGCCAGCAGCGTAGCTGACAGGGGCTGGAACACTGAAGCTTTCTTT. Amino acids: CASSVADRGWNTEAFF.